This TCR beta chain came from a study of Ad26.COV2.S vaccination and SARS-CoV-2 variants. Regarding treatment: over 15 received Ad26.COV2.S at low or high dose, single or two shots; 5 received placebo; per-sample allocation not given. Collection of the samples took place on day 63 after the first injection of vaccine or placebo. Some clones are missing from TCRdb's copy, which holds only in-frame ones; the method was immunoSEQ multiplex PCR. This table holds hundreds of thousands of clones, 70% to 90% found once. V gave up 5 bases and J gave up 0 bases; unmatched junction bases: 13. The V gene's germline CDR1 is SGHTA and CDR2 FQGNSA. This CDR3 is 19 amino acids long.

J is TRBJ2-3 and V is TRBV7-2; 11 positions agree with TRBD2. This material consisted of peripheral blood, taken in a trial of Ad26.COV2.S vaccine versus placebo. The clonotype was recovered from a person aged 18-60 years who received the Ad26.COV2.S COVID-19 vaccine or a placebo. The CDR3 DNA sequence: TGTGCCAGCAGCCTTCCGGGACTAGCGGACGGGACTAGCACAGATACGCAGTATTTT. It translates to CASSLPGLADGTSTDTQYF.